The clone carrying this T cell receptor beta chain was counted a few times. TCRdb analysed the RT-PCR reads with MiXCR anew, one entry per CDR3 protein. The sample has about 680,000 distinct CDR3 sequences, approximately 15% seen once. The germline V gene has CDR1 GTSNPN and CDR2 SVGIG (reference sequence). CDR3 length equals 11 residues. V was cut by 5 bases and J by 7 bases, with 8 bases left in between. This sequence joins TRBV30 and TRBJ1-4, with D hard to call. Sequenced sample: memory CD4+ T cells from blood. This TCR came from a female donor in good health, serving as a healthy control. CDR3 region: CAWDIAEKLFF. Written as DNA, the CDR3 is TGTGCCTGGGACATTGCTGAAAAACTGTTTTTT.